The next 8 T cell receptor beta chains were all read from a single sample in a study of PD-L1 blockade in urothelial cancer (TCRdb year 2017). Library preparation used the immunoSEQ multiplex PCR assay. This is the immuneACCESS table as TCRdb keeps it, with only in-frame sequences that have V and J called. A part of the clones is gone; compared with another copy, unresolved V genes explain less than half, and the rest is unexplained. Here the sample has 60,000 or so clones; around 80% occur a single time. The ten largest clonotypes hold 4% to 5.5% of the sample. This specimen was PBMCs, taken around atezolizumab (anti-PD-L1) treatment. These receptors came from a man between 70 and 80 years old with urothelial cancer.

In its sample, this clone was seen once. The CDR3 region has the DNA TGTGCCAGCAGCCAACCGGACAGGGCCAACGAGCAGTACTTC. Amino acid sequence: CASSQPDRANEQYF. The chain recombines TRBV4-2 with TRBJ2-7; 8 nucleotides line up with TRBD1. V shed 2 bases and J 5 bases; nucleotides not matched to a gene: 5. Looked up from germline, CDR1 is LGHNA and CDR2 is YNFKEQ. The CDR3 is 14 amino acids.

The CDR3 nucleotides read TGTGCCGGGACGGGGACAGGCCCCAATGAGCAGTTCTTC. Its protein product is CAGTGTGPNEQFF. The V call is TRBV30, the J call TRBJ2-1, with 8 bases identical to TRBD1. CDR3 length: 13 amino acids. The germline V gene has CDR1 GTSNPN and CDR2 SVGIG (reference sequence). V gave up 8 bases and J gave up 6 bases; unmatched junction bases: 9. Together with reference TRBV30 and TRBJ2-1, the CDR3 gives the full variable domain: SQTIHQWPATLVQPVGSPLSLECTVEGTSNPNLYWYRQAAGRGLQLLFYSVGIGQISSEVPQNLSASRPQDRQFILSSKKLLLSDSGFYLCAGTGTGPNEQFFGPGTRLTVL.

The rearrangement joins TRBV29-1 to TRBJ2-1; no reliable D call. Germline V gene data show CDR1 as SQVTM and CDR2 as ANQGSEA. The CDR3 is 11 residues long. CDR3 in amino acids: CSVQFSNEQFF. DNA of the CDR3: TGCAGTGTCCAGTTCTCCAATGAGCAGTTCTTC.

V usage is TRBV5-1 and J usage is TRBJ1-1; 9 nucleotides agree with TRBD1. The junction had 1 base not matched to a gene; V was cut back by 1 base and J by 3 bases. The germline gives CDR1 SGHRS, CDR2 YFSETQ. CDR3 length equals 14 residues. The CDR3 DNA reads as TGCGCCAGCAGCTTGCGGACAGGGGACACTGAAGCTTTCTTT. Translation: CASSLRTGDTEAFF.

This rearrangement joins TRBV19 to TRBJ1-4, with TRBD1 matching over 8 bases. Germline values: CDR1 LNHDA, CDR2 SQIVND (reference sequence). The CDR3 consists of 13 residues. V lost 8 bases and J lost 8; bases outside the gene matches: 7. DNA for the CDR3: TGTGCCAGTTCTCAGGGGGCAAAGGAAAAACTGTTTTTT. As protein: CASSQGAKEKLFF.

Only a few counts were recorded for this clone. This rearrangement joins TRBV5-1 to TRBJ2-2, with TRBD1 identical over 8 bases. CDR3 length: 16 amino acids. V was clipped by 4 bases and J by 0 bases; unmatched bases: 5. Germline assignment: CDR1 SGHRS and CDR2 YFSETQ. For the CDR3, the DNA is TGCGCCAGCAGCCTTCGACAGGGGACGAACACCGGGGAGCTGTTTTTT. This sequence encodes CASSLRQGTNTGELFF.

The chain combines TRBV14 with TRBJ1-1; the D is unclear. The V and J ends lost 1 base and 10 bases respectively, with 16 bases between them. This CDR3 is built from 14 residues. CDR1 is SGHDN, CDR2 FVKESK, per germline. CDR3 nucleotide sequence: TGTGCCAGCAGCCAAGGGCAGAGTTATCCAGGAGCTTTCTTT. Translation gives CASSQGQSYPGAFF.

V usage is TRBV25-1 and J usage is TRBJ1-1, with D hard to call. Trimming cost V 1 base and J 5 bases, with 17 bases left between them. The CDR3 runs to 16 residues. The germline CDR1 and CDR2 sequences are MGHDK and SYGVNS. The CDR3 DNA is TGTGCCAGCAGTGAATTCTCTCGCCGCGGGGAAACTGAAGCTTTCTTT. Translation gives CASSEFSRRGETEAFF.